The 14 T cell receptor beta chains listed next were all sequenced from one sample in a study of blood T cell repertoires in COVID-19. Assay: immunoSEQ multiplex PCR; the TCRdb copy retains only in-frame clones and omits some. The sample lists 380,000 or so clones; roughly 90% were seen once. The sequenced sample consisted of peripheral blood. These receptors were collected from a man aged 40-55 years with acute or convalescent COVID-19.

The CDR3 here is CASSLSQTGNTEAFF. DNA for the CDR3: TGTGCCAGCAGTTTATCTCAGACAGGGAACACTGAAGCTTTCTTT. V and J are TRBV27 and TRBJ1-1; TRBD1 is a possible D gene (6 bases). Germline V gene sequence: CDR1 MNHEY, CDR2 SMNVEV (reference sequence). V lost 0 bases to trimming and J lost 1 base, with 9 bases between them. The CDR3 consists of 15 residues.

The J gene is TRBJ2-7, the V gene TRBV10-3, with D possibly TRBD1 on 5 matching bases. This CDR3 is built from 13 residues. CDR1 and CDR2 (germline): ENHRY, SYGVKD. The V and J ends lost 0 bases and 3 bases respectively, with 6 bases between them. CDR3 protein: CAISESRDYEQYF. The CDR3 nucleotides are TGTGCCATCAGTGAGTCCAGGGACTACGAGCAGTACTTC.

This chain connects TRBV27 to TRBJ1-4; 7 bases line up with TRBD1. This CDR3 is 13 amino acids long. Germline CDR1 MNHEY, CDR2 SMNVEV (reference sequence). After removal of 3 bases from V and 7 bases from J, the junction contained 2 bases not matched to a gene. The CDR3 DNA reads TGTGCCAGCAGTTTCACAGGGGCTGAAAAACTGTTTTTT. Translating gives CASSFTGAEKLFF.

This clone was seen more than once but under ten times. The chain joins TRBV6-1 to TRBJ2-2, with 9 positions matching TRBD2. This CDR3 region has 15 residues. Germline CDR1 is MNHNS and CDR2 is SASEGT. V trimming: 0 bases; J trimming: 4 bases; junction bases outside the gene matches: 0. CDR3 residues: CASSEASGSTGELFF. The CDR3 DNA reads as TGTGCCAGCAGTGAAGCTAGCGGGAGCACCGGGGAGCTGTTTTTT.

The genes are TRBV7-8 and TRBJ2-1; D may be TRBD2 (6 bases). The CDR3 totals 16 residues. Trimming took 2 bases from V and 7 from J, leaving 18 bases between them. CDR1 is SGHVS, CDR2 FQNEAQ, per germline. Written as DNA, the CDR3 is TGTGCCAGCAGCTTACGATGGCGGGGTTATTATAATGAGCAGTTCTTC. Amino acid sequence: CASSLRWRGYYNEQFF. Looking up the rest from reference TRBV7-8 and TRBJ2-1 gives the full variable domain: GAGVSQSPRYKVAKRGQDVALRCDPISGHVSLFWYQQALGQGPEFLTYFQNEAQLDKSGLPSDRFFAERPEGSVSTLKIQRTQQEDSAVYLCASSLRWRGYYNEQFFGPGTRLTVL.

This chain links TRBV7-9 with TRBJ2-1; 14 bases are a match to TRBD2. CDR1 is SEHNR and CDR2 is FQNEAQ in the germline V gene (reference sequence). The length of the CDR3 is 15 residues. V shed 6 bases and J 8 bases; nucleotides not matched to a gene: 6. The CDR3: CASSQTSGGAYEQFF. As DNA, the CDR3 is TGTGCCAGCAGTCAGACTAGCGGGGGGGCCTATGAGCAGTTCTTC.

The CDR3 nucleotides read TGTGCCAGCAGCTTCAGGGGGCCTAACGAGCAGTACTTC. Protein: CASSFRGPNEQYF. The genes are TRBV7-9 and TRBJ2-7; 8 nucleotides agree with TRBD1. V shed 3 bases and J 5 bases; nucleotides not matched to a gene: 3. Germline V gives CDR1 SEHNR, CDR2 FQNEAQ (reference sequence). There are 13 residues in the CDR3.

The rearrangement joins TRBV6-6 to TRBJ1-1, with a possible D match to TRBD1 (5 bases). Germline-derived CDR1 and CDR2 are MNHNY and SVGAGI (reference sequence). The CDR3 is 14 residues long. Trimming stripped 5 bases from V and 8 bases from J, with 18 bases between. The DNA for the CDR3 is TGTGCCAGCAGTCCGACCTCTCGGCGGGGCGAAGCTTTCTTT. It yields the protein CASSPTSRRGEAFF.

As to this clone: Sequence at one end of the junction differs from germline and may be a read error. V is TRBV6-1 and J is TRBJ2-2; 7 nucleotides line up with TRBD2. The V gene's germline CDR1 is MNHNS and CDR2 SASEGT. The CDR3 has 18 residues. CDR3: CASREALATVPSAGELFF. CDR3 DNA sequence: TGTGCCAGCAGGGAAGCACTAGCGACGGTACCCTCGGCCGGGGAGCTGTTTTTT.

The V and J genes are TRBV19 and TRBJ1-2; D is perhaps TRBD1 (5 bases). The V end lost 10 bases, the J end lost 5 bases, and 26 bases lay between the germline ends. From germline, CDR1 is LNHDA and CDR2 SQIVND (reference sequence). This CDR3 contains 16 residues. The CDR3 DNA reads TGTGCCACCGTAGGGGCAAGGAGGGAAGATCGTTATGGCTACACCTTC. This codes for CATVGARREDRYGYTF.

The chain carries TRBV3-1 (or the pseudogene TRBV3-2) and TRBJ2-7; 16 positions agree with TRBD2. J gave up 0 bases and V 4 bases, and 6 bases lay outside the gene matches. The CDR3 is made up of 18 amino acids. Germline V gene data show CDR1 as LGHDT and CDR2 as YNNKEL (reference sequence). The chain's CDR3 is CASSRGTSGGASSYEQYF. The CDR3 DNA reads as TGTGCCAGCAGCCGAGGGACTAGCGGGGGGGCCTCCTCCTACGAGCAGTACTTC.

The chain uses TRBV11-2 and TRBJ1-2, with D maybe TRBD1 (6 bases). V shed 2 bases and J shed 3 bases, with 16 bases lying between them. This CDR3 is 16 amino acids long. Looked up from germline, CDR1 is SGHAT and CDR2 is FQNNGV. Here the CDR3 reads CASSLKPDSPYYGYTF. The DNA for the CDR3 is TGTGCCAGCAGCTTAAAGCCGGACAGTCCTTACTATGGCTACACCTTC.

The CDR3 DNA reads TGTGCCAGCAGTTCCTACGTGGAAAAACTGTTTTTT. Translated: CASSSYVEKLFF. The chain joins TRBV28 to TRBJ1-4; D unclear. The CDR3 loop spans 12 amino acids. Trimming left V 4 bases short and J 8 bases short, with 8 bases between. Germline values: CDR1 MDHEN, CDR2 SYDVKM.

The chain has TRBV9 and TRBJ1-5; D unresolved. V lost 4 bases and J 0 bases, leaving 11 bases between the germline ends. Germline V gene lookup returns CDR1 SGDLS and CDR2 YYNGEE. This CDR3 is 15 amino acids long. The CDR3 reads CASSYEGNSNQPQHF. CDR3 nucleotide sequence: TGTGCCAGCAGCTATGAGGGAAATAGCAATCAGCCCCAGCATTTT. Variable domain in full (rest from reference TRBV9 and TRBJ1-5): DSGVTQTPKHLITATGQRVTLRCSPRSGDLSVYWYQQSLDQGLQFLIQYYNGEERAKGNILERFSAQQFPDLHSELNLSSLELGDSALYFCASSYEGNSNQPQHFGDGTRLSIL.